The entry that follows covers one TCR beta chain sequence. Its antigen is not known. Described treatment: oral pan-JAK inhibitor, 5-10 mg twice daily. Alopecia areata patients had lesional scalp punch biopsies and peripheral blood taken from them. Per germline, CDR1 MNHEY and CDR2 SMNVEV (reference sequence). This CDR3 is 14 amino acids long. After removal of 3 bases from V and 1 base from J, the junction contained 3 bases not matched to a gene. Sequencing used cDNA as its template, made by extracting RNA and reverse transcribing it. Assay used: immunoSEQ multiplex PCR; TCRdb lists only in-frame clones, some missing. The sample holds 120,000 or so clones, less than 75% seen once. This sample is part of a study of CD8+ T cells in alopecia areata. Study background: Tofacitinib administration persisted for 6 to 18 months, succeeded by 6 months off drug.

Study-wide results and limits: Sequencing of scalp tissue also captures the resident alphabeta T cells of normal skin. Scalp and blood samples kept many expanded lesional clones throughout tofacitinib.

This chain links TRBV27 with TRBJ2-7, with 7 bases aligning to TRBD2. This TCR was sampled from a human donor with alopecia areata. This specimen was CD8+ T cells sorted from blood, taken at week 4, from a patient treated with tofacitinib. The CDR3 DNA reads as TGTGCCAGCAGTTTGATGGGGGGGTCCTACGAGCAGTACTTC. This codes for CASSLMGGSYEQYF.